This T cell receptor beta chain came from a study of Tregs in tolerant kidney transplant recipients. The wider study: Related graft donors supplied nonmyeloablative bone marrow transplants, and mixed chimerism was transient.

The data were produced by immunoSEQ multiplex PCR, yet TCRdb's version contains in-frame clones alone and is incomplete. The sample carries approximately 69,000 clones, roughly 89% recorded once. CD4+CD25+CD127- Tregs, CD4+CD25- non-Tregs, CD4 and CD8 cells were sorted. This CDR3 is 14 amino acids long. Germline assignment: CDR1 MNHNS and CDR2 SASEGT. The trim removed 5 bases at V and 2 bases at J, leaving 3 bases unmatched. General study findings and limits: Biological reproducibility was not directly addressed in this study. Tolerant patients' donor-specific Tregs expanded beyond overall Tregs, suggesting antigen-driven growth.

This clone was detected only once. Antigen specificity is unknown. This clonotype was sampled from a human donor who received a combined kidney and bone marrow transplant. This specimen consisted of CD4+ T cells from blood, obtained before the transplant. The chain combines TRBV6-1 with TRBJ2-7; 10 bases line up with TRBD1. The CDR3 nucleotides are TGTGCCAGCAGTCGGACAGGGGGTGCCTACGAGCAGTACTTC. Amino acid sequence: CASSRTGGAYEQYF.